This T cell receptor beta chain emerged from a study of shared clonotypes between healthy human individuals. Only Caucasian adults living in Nashville, Tennessee made up the donor group. The CDR3 consists of 12 residues. V dropped 11 bases and J dropped 6 bases, with 13 bases sitting between them. Here immunoSEQ multiplex PCR was the method, and the copy in TCRdb shows in-frame clones only, minus some. The sample comprises about 500,000 clones, more than 70% of which are singletons, and about 12% rests with the top ten. The TCR originated in a woman aged 40 to 50 in good health. Some clones in this sample may be carry-over from other donors' samples. This chain joins TRBV23-1 and TRBJ2-2; D gene uncertain. TRBV23-1 is labeled an ORF, and its function is uncertain. The sample taken for sequencing was PBMCs. CDR3 sequence reads: CAADRTPGELFF. Written as DNA, the CDR3 is TGCGCCGCTGATAGAACGCCCGGGGAGCTGTTTTTT.